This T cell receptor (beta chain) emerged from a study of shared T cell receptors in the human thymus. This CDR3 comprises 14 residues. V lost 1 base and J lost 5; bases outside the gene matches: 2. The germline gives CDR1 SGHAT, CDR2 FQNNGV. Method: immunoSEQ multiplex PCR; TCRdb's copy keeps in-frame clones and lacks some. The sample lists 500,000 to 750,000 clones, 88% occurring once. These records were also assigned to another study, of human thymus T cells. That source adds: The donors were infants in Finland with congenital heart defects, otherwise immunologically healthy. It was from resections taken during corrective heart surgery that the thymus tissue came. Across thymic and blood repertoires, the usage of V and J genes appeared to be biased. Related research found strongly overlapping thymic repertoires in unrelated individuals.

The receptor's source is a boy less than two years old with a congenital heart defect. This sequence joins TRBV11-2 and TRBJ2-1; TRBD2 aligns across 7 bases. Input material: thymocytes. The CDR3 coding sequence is TGTGCCAGCAGCTTAGGGGGAGGGGACAATGAGCAGTTCTTC. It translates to CASSLGGGDNEQFF.